This TCR beta chain was sequenced in a study of response to subunit inactivated influenza vaccine. General observations from the study: A suggestion made by the authors is that each seasonal influenza vaccination recruits few new T cells.

This CDR3 has 13 residues. Looked up from germline, CDR1 is DFQATT and CDR2 is SNEGSKA (reference sequence). The V and J ends lost 4 bases and 5 bases respectively, with 12 bases between them. From the RT-PCR reads, TCRdb called clonotypes with MiXCR, one entry per CDR3 protein. The profile shows hundreds of thousands of distinct CDR3 sequences, roughly 14% of them singletons. This clonotype was seen ten or more times. Its antigen is currently unknown. V usage is TRBV20-1 and J usage is TRBJ2-1; D assignment may be TRBD1 or TRBD2 (5 bases each). The clonotype was recovered from a man in his forties or fifties who received an inactivated influenza vaccine. Specimen: PBMCs from blood, collected 11 to 12 days after vaccination. CDR3 nucleotide sequence: TGCAGTGCTATACCCGGGACGGACAATGAGCAGTTCTTC. This gives the protein CSAIPGTDNEQFF.